This T cell receptor beta chain was retrieved from a study of cytomegalovirus exposure and HLA in healthy donors. On the study more broadly: Out of 398 genotyped donors, approximately 84% belonged to the Caucasian-associated ancestry cluster. Points from the study as a whole: Testing in vitro showed a few CMV-associated chains specific for CMV antigens.

Notes on this clone: What it binds is not known.

This CDR3 region has 15 residues. The V gene lost 5 bases and the J gene lost 11 bases, with 27 bases spanning the gap. Germline V gene data show CDR1 as GTSNPN and CDR2 as SVGIG (reference sequence). PCR used 60 Vbeta primers and 13 Jbeta primers. Only in-frame clones appear in the TCRdb table, and some are missing; sequencing was by immunoSEQ multiplex PCR. The profile shows around 200,000 clones, about 81% of them singletons. At the time of sampling, donors were nominally healthy, though unrecorded immune exposures were likely. The clonotype originates from a woman in her thirties or forties in good health and CMV-seronegative. J is TRBJ1-1 and V is TRBV30; no firm D call. Sequencing was done on a sample of PBMCs. CDR3 loop: CAWAKQHLPAAGAFF. CDR3 sequence (DNA): TGTGCCTGGGCTAAACAGCATCTCCCCGCCGCGGGGGCTTTCTTT.